A single sample gave rise to the 31 T cell receptor beta chains below, sequenced in a study of esophageal squamous cell carcinoma under preoperative chemotherapy. Time point: after preoperative PTX-NDP chemotherapy. TCRdb re-called the PCR reads through MiXCR, storing one row per CDR3 protein. The table shows about 18,000 distinct CDR3 sequences, with just over 45% occurring only once. The sample was collected from a patient given preoperative chemotherapy. These receptors all come from a human donor with esophageal squamous cell carcinoma. The donor label of this sample is uncertain.

This clonotype was seen ten or more times. The chain carries TRBV25-1 and TRBJ2-1, with 10 nucleotides matching TRBD2. The end of the DNA fits TRBJ2-7 better, so the J call may be wrong. This CDR3 region has 15 residues. Per germline, CDR1 MGHDK and CDR2 SYGVNS. The CDR3 sequence: CATGGLAGARYEQYF. The CDR3 DNA follows: TGTGCCACGGGGGGGCTAGCGGGAGCTCGGTACGAGCAGTACTTC.

The table lists this clonotype with many counts. The chain combines TRBV7-8 with TRBJ2-1; a possible D gene is TRBD2 (5 bases). The V end lost 4 bases, the J end lost 8 bases, and 18 bases lay between the germline ends. The CDR3 length is 15 residues. Germline CDR1 is SGHVS and CDR2 is FQNEAQ. DNA of the CDR3: TGTGCCAGCAGCTCGACACTAGACCCCTTAGATGAGCAGTTCTTC. This codes for CASSSTLDPLDEQFF. Complete variable domain (other parts from reference TRBV7-8 and TRBJ2-1): GAGVSQSPRYKVAKRGQDVALRCDPISGHVSLFWYQQALGQGPEFLTYFQNEAQLDKSGLPSDRFFAERPEGSVSTLKIQRTQQEDSAVYLCASSSTLDPLDEQFFGPGTRLTVL.

This clonotype was seen ten or more times. The chain links TRBV6-5 to TRBJ1-6; 9 bases line up with TRBD1. With V trimmed by 0 bases and J by 9 bases, 9 bases remained unmatched. Germline loops: CDR1 MNHEY, CDR2 SVGAGI. The CDR3 is 17 amino acids. The CDR3 region has the DNA TGTGCCAGCAGTTACTCGACGACGGGACAGGGAGCTTCACCCCTCCACTTT. Protein product: CASSYSTTGQGASPLHF.

This chain links TRBV28 with TRBJ2-1; D may be TRBD1 or TRBD2 (5 bases each). Deletions cut 3 bases from V and 5 bases from J, with 5 bases between. This CDR3 spans 12 amino acids. Germline V gene lookup returns CDR1 MDHEN and CDR2 SYDVKM. CDR3 sequence reads: CASSLGHNEQFF. The CDR3, as DNA: TGTGCCAGCAGTTTGGGACACAATGAGCAGTTCTTC.

This sequence joins TRBV7-3 and TRBJ2-3; 9 nucleotides match TRBD2. The CDR3 is 16 amino acids. The germline gives CDR1 SGHTA, CDR2 FQGTGA. With V trimmed by 4 bases and J by 2 bases, 7 bases remained unmatched. The DNA of the CDR3 is TGTGCCAGCAGCTCCGGACTAGCGCCGATCACAGATACGCAGTATTTT. It translates to CASSSGLAPITDTQYF.

This clonotype has only one observation. This CDR3 reads CASSLQGVNTEKQYF. DNA of the CDR3: TGTGCCAGCAGCCTACAGGGCGTTAACACCGAGAAGCAGTATTTT. This chain links TRBV7-6 with TRBJ2-3; tentative D call: TRBD1 (6 bases). This CDR3 has 15 residues. Germline V CDR1 and CDR2: SGHVS, FNYEAQ. V was shortened by 5 bases and J by 11 bases, with 23 bases between the two germline ends.

The chain carries TRBV12-3 or TRBV12-4 and TRBJ2-7; D is undetermined. The end of the DNA fits TRBJ2-1 better, so the J call may be wrong. This CDR3 is built from 14 residues. The CDR3 DNA follows: TGTGCCAGCAGTTTCCCTCCGGGTTACAATGAGCAGTTCTTC. Amino acids: CASSFPPGYNEQFF.

Judged by abundance, this clonotype is medium-sized. This chain links TRBV6-1 with TRBJ2-5; 7 nucleotides line up with TRBD1. The trim removed 1 base at V and 5 bases at J, leaving 13 bases unmatched. The CDR3 spans 17 residues. Germline assignment: CDR1 MNHNS and CDR2 SASEGT. The CDR3 loop is CASSEVWDSGESETQYF. CDR3 nucleotide sequence: TGTGCCAGCAGTGAAGTTTGGGACAGTGGAGAATCGGAGACCCAGTACTTC.

V is TRBV19 and J is TRBJ1-5, with 9 bases aligning to TRBD1. Germline V lookup: CDR1 LNHDA, CDR2 SQIVND (reference sequence). V shed 3 bases, J shed 6 bases, and the junction held 6 bases outside the gene matches. The CDR3 runs to 15 residues. This CDR3 reads CASSIPGQGTQPQHF. CDR3 DNA sequence: TGTGCCAGTAGTATTCCGGGACAGGGCACTCAGCCCCAGCATTTT.

Regarding this clonotype: One end of the junction fails to match germline, which may point to a read error. The chain employs TRBV6-1 and TRBJ2-3; D ambiguous. Germline-derived CDR1 and CDR2 are MNHNS and SASEGT. The CDR3 totals 14 residues. As DNA, the CDR3 is TGTGCCAGCACCGATGGGGATGGCCCAGAGACGCAGTATTTT. Translated, it gives CASTDGDGPETQYF.

This clonotype was found many times. The V call is TRBV12-3 or TRBV12-4, the J call TRBJ1-4, with no clear D. The CDR3 runs 11 residues. Trimming left V 3 bases short and J 7 bases short, with 3 bases between. In DNA form, the CDR3 reads TGTGCCAGCAGTTTTGCTGAAAAACTGTTTTTT. This codes for CASSFAEKLFF.

Details on this clonotype: Since no conserved phenylalanine or tryptophan closes the CDR3, a read error is the likely cause. The limits of the CDR3 on the DNA are not certain, so only TCRdb's listed CDR3 is given. V usage is TRBV6-1 and J usage is TRBJ2-1; TRBD2, the table's D call, lacks a check against the DNA. Germline V gene lookup returns CDR1 MNHNS and CDR2 SASEGT. The CDR3 has 11 residues if both end residues are counted. The CDR3 is CASSEWASRVP.

This clonotype was detected a few times. The V and J genes are TRBV7-8 and TRBJ2-4; no reliable D call. This CDR3 has 16 residues. V was shortened by 5 bases and J by 0 bases, with 14 bases between the two germline ends. CDR1 and CDR2 (germline): SGHVS, FQNEAQ. CDR3 DNA: TGTGCCAGCAGCCCCAGAAACCCCCTAGCCAAAAACATTCAGTACTTC. Translated, it gives CASSPRNPLAKNIQYF. The full variable domain, with the rest looked up from reference TRBV7-8 and TRBJ2-4, is GAGVSQSPRYKVAKRGQDVALRCDPISGHVSLFWYQQALGQGPEFLTYFQNEAQLDKSGLPSDRFFAERPEGSVSTLKIQRTQQEDSAVYLCASSPRNPLAKNIQYFGAGTRLSVL.

This clonotype was seen repeatedly, ten times or more. The junction does not match germline at one end; this may be a read error. This chain connects TRBV7-2 to TRBJ2-1, with 9 bases matching TRBD2. Per germline, CDR1 SGHTA and CDR2 FQGNSA. This CDR3 spans 15 amino acids. The CDR3 region is CASSSLTIAGATPHF. The CDR3 bases are TGTGCCAGCAGCTCCCTCACCATAGCGGGAGCCACCCCCCACTTC.

The V gene is TRBV12-3 or TRBV12-4, the J gene TRBJ2-5; 7 nucleotides align to TRBD1. The CDR3 has 15 amino acids. CDR3 sequence: CATKKGGEEKETQYF. CDR3 sequence (DNA): TGTGCTACCAAAAAAGGGGGCGAAGAGAAAGAGACCCAGTACTTC.

J is TRBJ2-2 and V is TRBV7-8, with 9 bases lining up with TRBD2. Gene TRBJ2-3 matches the end of the DNA better, so the J call may be wrong. This CDR3 has 14 amino acids. The germline V gene encodes CDR1 SGHVS and CDR2 FQNEAQ. CDR3 sequence (DNA): TGTGCCGGCGGGAGGGGGGTGAGCACCGGGGCGCAGTATTTT. Translating gives CAGGRGVSTGAQYF.

The rearrangement uses TRBV5-7 and TRBJ2-1; TRBD1 aligns across 8 bases. TRBJ2-7 matches the DNA end more closely, so the J call is doubtful. TRBV5-7 is an ORF, and what it does is uncertain. The CDR3 loop spans 17 amino acids. CDR3 sequence: CASSSRKPGTGGQKQYF. The CDR3, as DNA: TGTGCCAGCAGTTCTCGAAAACCCGGGACAGGAGGTCAAAAGCAGTACTTC.

In regard to this clonotype: The germline gene is not matched at one end of the junction; a read error may be the cause. The V and J genes are TRBV4-1 and TRBJ2-6; D may be TRBD2 (6 bases). The CDR3 consists of 13 residues. Germline lookup yields CDR1 MGHRA and CDR2 YSYEKL. The CDR3 protein is CASSQVEGEVLTF. The CDR3 DNA reads as TGCGCCAGCAGCCAAGTGGAGGGAGAGGTCCTGACCTTC.

As regards this clonotype: At one end the junction does not follow the germline gene, possibly because of a read error. V is TRBV7-2 and J is TRBJ2-2; D not certain. CDR3 length: 14 residues. Germline assignment: CDR1 SGHTA and CDR2 FQGNSA. The CDR3 DNA follows: TGTGTGGGCAGCCCGGCCGCGAACACCGGTGAGCAGTTTTTT. Protein: CVGSPAANTGEQFF.

For this clonotype: The CDR3 carries no conserved terminal phenylalanine or tryptophan, so it likely arises from a read error. The DNA is left out, because the CDR3 cannot be placed on it with certainty; the CDR3 is given as TCRdb lists it. This chain uses TRBV7-8 with TRBJ2-5; TRBD1, the D gene given by the table, was not confirmed from the DNA. The CDR3 length is 14 residues, termini included. Per germline, CDR1 SGHVS and CDR2 FQNEAQ. The CDR3 loop reads CASSWGVGGETQFS.

This rearrangement joins TRBV5-1 to TRBJ2-5; 10 nucleotides agree with TRBD2. CDR3 length: 16 amino acids. V lost 0 bases, J lost 5 bases, and 7 bases stayed unmatched. Germline CDR1 and CDR2: SGHRS and YFSETQ. CDR3 sequence reads: CASSLGLAGPDETQYF. The CDR3 region has the DNA TGCGCCAGCAGCTTGGGACTAGCGGGTCCCGACGAGACCCAGTACTTC.

This chain links TRBV11-2 with TRBJ2-5; 9 bases map to TRBD2. Germline V CDR1 and CDR2: SGHAT, FQNNGV. There are 17 residues in the CDR3. Trimming cost V 5 bases and J 3 bases; bases outside gene matches: 13. This chain's CDR3 is CASSPRNSGSWEETQYF. The CDR3 nucleotides read TGTGCCAGCAGCCCGCGAAATAGCGGGAGTTGGGAAGAGACCCAGTACTTC.

Here the CDR3 reads CASSPGSSGADTQYF. The CDR3 nucleotides are TGCGCCAGCAGCCCGGGCAGTAGCGGGGCAGATACGCAGTATTTT. V gene TRBV5-1 combines with J gene TRBJ2-3; the match to TRBD2 covers 8 bases. Germline V gives CDR1 SGHRS, CDR2 YFSETQ. Unmatched junction bases numbered 8, after V lost 4 bases and J lost 4 bases. CDR3 length: 15 residues.

This clonotype is deemed large (0.1 to 1%). The chain has TRBV7-2 and TRBJ2-1; D is uncertain. Trimming took 2 bases from V and 4 from J, leaving 12 bases between them. The CDR3 consists of 15 residues. Germline CDR1 is SGHTA and CDR2 is FQGNSA. CDR3 nucleotide sequence: TGTGCCAGCAGCTTATCGTCGATCGTTTACAATGAGCAGTTCTTC. Translating gives CASSLSSIVYNEQFF.

This clonotype showed up many times. The V gene is TRBV15, the J gene TRBJ2-5; TRBD2 aligns across 7 bases. From germline, CDR1 is LNHNV and CDR2 YYDKDF (reference sequence). This CDR3 spans 16 amino acids. Unmatched junction bases numbered 7, after V lost 1 base and J lost 2 bases. This chain's CDR3 is CATSRGAGRAQETQYF. CDR3 coding DNA: TGTGCCACCAGCAGAGGGGCGGGGAGGGCTCAAGAGACCCAGTACTTC.

The V call is TRBV12-3 or TRBV12-4, the J call TRBJ1-6, with a possible D match to TRBD1 (6 bases). The ends were cut back, 8 bases at V and 7 bases at J, with 12 bases in the middle. The CDR3 covers 13 residues. The CDR3 sequence: CASQGNQNSPLHF. The CDR3 DNA follows: TGTGCCAGCCAGGGGAATCAAAATTCACCCCTCCACTTT.

Concerning this clonotype: An end of the junction does not agree with germline; a read error may underlie this. The chain combines TRBV7-8 with TRBJ2-3; weak D call: TRBD2 (5 bases). This CDR3 is built from 14 residues. Germline lookup yields CDR1 SGHVS and CDR2 FQNEAQ. The CDR3 sequence is CAVSGRTGRDTQYF. The DNA for the CDR3 is TGCGCCGTCAGCGGCCGGACTGGCAGAGATACGCAGTACTTT. The full variable domain, with the rest looked up from reference TRBV7-8 and TRBJ2-3, is GAGVSQSPRYKVAKRGQDVALRCDPISGHVSLFWYQQALGQGPEFLTYFQNEAQLDKSGLPSDRFFAERPEGSVSTLKIQRTQQEDSAVYLCAVSGRTGRDTQYFGPGTRLTVL.

This clonotype was seen only a few times. The CDR3 protein is CASGLRSSEQYF. The CDR3 DNA reads TGTGCCAGCGGGCTGCGGAGTAGCGAGCAGTACTTC. The chain couples TRBV12-3 or TRBV12-4 to TRBJ2-7; D call uncertain. V was shortened by 8 bases and J by 6 bases, with 14 bases between the two germline ends. The CDR3 spans 12 residues.

V gene TRBV7-9 combines with J gene TRBJ2-7; 11 bases agree with TRBD2. The better agreement between TRBJ2-1 and the DNA end casts doubt on the J call. In germline, CDR1 is SEHNR, CDR2 FQNEAQ (reference sequence). The CDR3 length is 15 residues. CDR3 nucleotide sequence: TGTGCCAGCAGCTTCCCTAGCGGGAGGATAAATGAGCAGTTCTTC. As protein: CASSFPSGRINEQFF.

This clonotype has ten or more counts. This chain links TRBV12-3 or TRBV12-4 with TRBJ1-2; a weak D match, TRBD1 (6 bases). The V gene lost 3 bases and the J gene lost 13 bases, with 9 bases spanning the gap. The CDR3 totals 10 residues. The CDR3 sequence is CASSFGQSTF. CDR3 sequence (DNA): TGTGCCAGCAGTTTCGGACAGTCCACCTTC.

This clonotype was seen a few times. The rearrangement links TRBV12-3 or TRBV12-4 to TRBJ2-3; D is uncertain. V was clipped by 5 bases and J by 2 bases, with 11 bases between them. CDR3 length: 14 amino acids. CDR3 in amino acids: CASSRVSYTDTQYF. In DNA, the CDR3 is TGTGCCAGCAGTCGGGTCTCTTACACAGATACGCAGTATTTT.